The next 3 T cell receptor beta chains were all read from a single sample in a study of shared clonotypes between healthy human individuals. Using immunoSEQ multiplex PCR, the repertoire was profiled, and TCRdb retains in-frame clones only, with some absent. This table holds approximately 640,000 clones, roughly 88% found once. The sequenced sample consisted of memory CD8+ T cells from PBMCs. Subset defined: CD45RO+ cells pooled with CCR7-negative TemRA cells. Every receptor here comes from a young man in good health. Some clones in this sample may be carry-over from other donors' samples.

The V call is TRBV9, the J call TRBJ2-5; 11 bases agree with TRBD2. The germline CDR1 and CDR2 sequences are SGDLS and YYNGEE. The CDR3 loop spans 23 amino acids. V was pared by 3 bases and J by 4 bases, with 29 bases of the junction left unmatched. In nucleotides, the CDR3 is TGTGCCAGCAGCGACCCCACAGACCCATTCCATTATCTAACTAGCGGGAGTACAGAGACCCAGTACTTC. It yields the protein CASSDPTDPFHYLTSGSTETQYF.

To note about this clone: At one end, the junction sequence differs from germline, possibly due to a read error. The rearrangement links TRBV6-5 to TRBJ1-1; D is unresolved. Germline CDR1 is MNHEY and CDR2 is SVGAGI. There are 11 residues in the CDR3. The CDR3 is CGAGVDTEAFF. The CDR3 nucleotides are TGCGGAGCCGGGGTTGACACTGAAGCTTTCTTT.

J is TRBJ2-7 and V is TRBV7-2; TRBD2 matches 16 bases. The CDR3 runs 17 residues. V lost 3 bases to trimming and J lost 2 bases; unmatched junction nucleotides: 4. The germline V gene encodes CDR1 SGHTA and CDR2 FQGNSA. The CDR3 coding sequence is TGTGCCAGCAGCTTGGGACTAGCGGGAGGGTTGACCTACGAGCAGTACTTC. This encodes CASSLGLAGGLTYEQYF.